These 24 T cell receptor beta chains were all obtained from the same sample, sequenced in a study of blood T cell repertoires in COVID-19. TCRdb keeps only in-frame clones here, not all; method: immunoSEQ multiplex PCR. The sample comprises 120,000 or so clones, around 89% of which are singletons, and 3.5% to 4% rests with the top ten. Sequencing used peripheral blood. The origin of the receptors is an older woman with COVID-19, enrolled during active disease.

The J gene is TRBJ1-1, the V gene TRBV13; D unclear. V lost 8 bases to trimming and J lost 2 bases, with 9 bases between them. CDR1 and CDR2 (germline): PRHDT, FYEKMQ (reference sequence). The CDR3 length is 12 residues. CDR3 residues: CASGALNTEAFF. The CDR3 coding sequence is TGTGCCAGCGGAGCCCTCAACACTGAAGCTTTCTTT.

The chain carries TRBV30 and TRBJ1-2, with D possibly TRBD1 on 5 matching bases. Deletions cut 0 bases from V and 7 bases from J, with 18 bases between. CDR3 length equals 15 residues. Germline assignment: CDR1 GTSNPN and CDR2 SVGIG (reference sequence). The CDR3 DNA reads TGTGCCTGGAGTGTATTAAGGCAGGGCCACGGTGGCTACACCTTC. As protein: CAWSVLRQGHGGYTF.

This clone was detected once. This chain connects TRBV7-6 to TRBJ2-1; D gene unclear. The CDR3 sequence is 15 residues long. Looked up from germline, CDR1 is SGHVS and CDR2 is FNYEAQ. With 3 bases removed from V and 3 bases from J, the gap between germline ends came to 12 bases. CDR3 protein: CASSFFRVDYNEQFF. The CDR3 region has the DNA TGTGCCAGCAGCTTTTTTCGGGTAGACTACAATGAGCAGTTCTTC.

The rearrangement links TRBV7-8 to TRBJ1-1; D is possibly TRBD1 (6 bases). Per germline, CDR1 SGHVS and CDR2 FQNEAQ. Between the trimmed V and J ends, which lost 7 bases and 4 bases, there was a span of 16 bases. The CDR3 consists of 14 residues. CDR3 in amino acids: CASNVSQGSTEAFF. Here the CDR3 DNA reads TGTGCCAGCAACGTCTCACAGGGATCCACTGAAGCTTTCTTT.

This chain uses TRBV4-1 with TRBJ1-1; possibly TRBD1 for D (5 bases). The CDR3 length is 19 residues. Trimming took off 1 base at V and 4 bases at J, with 25 bases between the two ends. From germline, CDR1 is MGHRA and CDR2 YSYEKL. CDR3 coding DNA: TGCGCCAGCAGCCAAGTCTTCGCACGGATTTGGGGCGATGGCACTGAAGCTTTCTTT. It yields the protein CASSQVFARIWGDGTEAFF.

The V gene is TRBV5-4, the J gene TRBJ1-1; 8 nucleotides match TRBD1. Germline V gene data show CDR1 as SGHNT and CDR2 as YYREEE (reference sequence). This CDR3 region has 16 residues. Trimming took 5 bases from V and 0 from J; bases not matched to a gene: 9. The CDR3 nucleotides read TGTGCCAGCAGTAGAGGGACAGGTGCTATGAACACTGAAGCTTTCTTT. Translation gives CASSRGTGAMNTEAFF.

This chain joins TRBV2 and TRBJ1-4; D is possibly TRBD1 (5 bases). The CDR3 extends over 15 amino acids. In germline, CDR1 is SNHLY, CDR2 FYNNEI. V was clipped by 4 bases and J by 9 bases, with 18 bases between them. CDR3 in amino acids: CASSVGGGSTQKLFF. CDR3 sequence (DNA): TGTGCCAGCAGTGTGGGGGGTGGGTCTACTCAAAAACTGTTTTTT.

The chain couples TRBV29-1 to TRBJ1-2, with no clear D. Germline lookup yields CDR1 SQVTM and CDR2 ANQGSEA. V was pared by 5 bases and J by 4 bases, with 14 bases between. The CDR3 consists of 13 residues. CDR3 protein: CSVTQTAGYGYTF. The CDR3 DNA reads as TGCAGCGTTACACAGACGGCGGGCTATGGCTACACCTTC.

This clone was detected once. The chain is built from TRBV7-2 and TRBJ2-3; TRBD2 agrees at 9 bases. V gave up 1 base and J gave up 5 bases; unmatched junction bases: 10. The germline gives CDR1 SGHTA, CDR2 FQGNSA. The CDR3 runs to 17 residues. The CDR3 here is CASSLELAGGWRDTQYF. In DNA, the CDR3 is TGTGCCAGCAGCTTAGAACTGGCGGGGGGGTGGAGAGATACGCAGTATTTT.

Points on this clone: Within the sample, other DNA sequences also encode this same CDR3. The chain uses TRBV19 and TRBJ1-6; 8 nucleotides agree with TRBD1. Germline trimming cut 5 bases from V and 7 bases from J; bases unmatched to any gene: 4. The CDR3 loop spans 14 amino acids. CDR1 LNHDA and CDR2 SQIVND come from the germline V gene (reference sequence). The CDR3 spells CASSGTGGNSPLHF. The CDR3 coding sequence is TGTGCCAGTAGTGGAACAGGGGGGAATTCACCCCTCCACTTT. Full variable domain (missing parts from reference TRBV19 and TRBJ1-6): DGGITQSPKYLFRKEGQNVTLSCEQNLNHDAMYWYRQDPGQGLRLIYYSQIVNDFQKGDIAEGYSVSREKKESFPLTVTSAQKNPTAFYLCASSGTGGNSPLHFGNGTRLTVT.

The chain uses TRBV19 and TRBJ1-6; perhaps TRBD1 as D (5 bases). V shed 8 bases and J shed 0 bases, with 14 bases lying between them. In germline, CDR1 is LNHDA, CDR2 SQIVND (reference sequence). The CDR3 spans 16 residues. In DNA, the CDR3 is TGTGCCAGTCAGGGCAGCGGGAGCTCCTATAATTCACCCCTCCACTTT. Its translation: CASQGSGSSYNSPLHF.

This chain joins TRBV9 and TRBJ2-1; the match to TRBD2 covers 13 bases. J was trimmed by 7 bases and V by 6 bases; bases with no gene match: 4. CDR1 is SGDLS, CDR2 YYNGEE, per germline. CDR3 length equals 14 residues. The CDR3 DNA reads as TGTGCCAGCACTAAGACTAGCGGGGGGAATGAGCAGTTCTTC. Its protein product is CASTKTSGGNEQFF.

This chain joins TRBV18 and TRBJ1-1, with a possible D match to TRBD1 (6 bases). Germline-derived CDR1 and CDR2 are KGHSH and LQKENI. This CDR3 is 15 amino acids long. V lost 2 bases and J lost 4, with 14 bases in between. CDR3 sequence (DNA): TGTGCCAGCTCACCATCGGGGACAATGGGCACTGAAGCTTTCTTT. Residues: CASSPSGTMGTEAFF.

This clone showed up just once. CDR3 nucleotides: TGTGCCAGCAGCTTAGACTTTGGGACTCCAAAGGCAAGCTACACCTTC. Translating it yields CASSLDFGTPKASYTF. This chain uses TRBV7-9 with TRBJ1-2, with D perhaps matching TRBD1 (5 bases). Germline-derived CDR1 and CDR2 are SEHNR and FQNEAQ (reference sequence). V was cut by 1 base and J by 9 bases, with 21 bases left in between. CDR3 length equals 16 residues.

The J gene is TRBJ2-7, the V gene TRBV14; 8 bases map to TRBD1. V gave up 5 bases and J gave up 3 bases; unmatched junction bases: 3. The germline gives CDR1 SGHDN, CDR2 FVKESK. The CDR3 consists of 13 residues. Here the CDR3 DNA reads TGTGCCAGCAGCTATGGACAGGGCTACGAGCAGTACTTC. As protein: CASSYGQGYEQYF.

This clone was counted a single time. The rearrangement links TRBV14 to TRBJ2-3; 7 bases are a match to TRBD1. The V gene end was trimmed by 2 bases and the J gene end by 3 bases; junction bases not matched to a gene: 5. This CDR3 spans 15 amino acids. Per the germline V gene, CDR1 is SGHDN and CDR2 is FVKESK. The CDR3 reads CASSQRVRGTDTQYF. CDR3 nucleotide sequence: TGTGCCAGCAGCCAAAGAGTCAGGGGGACAGATACGCAGTATTTT.

J is TRBJ1-1 and V is TRBV10-3; D may be TRBD1 (5 bases). V lost 0 bases and J 5 bases, leaving 16 bases between the germline ends. Germline loops: CDR1 ENHRY, CDR2 SYGVKD. The CDR3 is 16 residues long. CDR3 protein: CAISESGQSTGTEAFF. The CDR3 DNA reads TGTGCCATCAGTGAGTCGGGGCAGTCAACCGGGACTGAAGCTTTCTTT.

The V call is TRBV19, the J call TRBJ2-5; 8 nucleotides line up with TRBD1. The CDR3 spans 17 residues. V was clipped by 4 bases and J by 2 bases; unmatched bases: 12. CDR1 is LNHDA and CDR2 is SQIVND in the germline V gene (reference sequence). DNA for the CDR3: TGTGCCAGTAGTAGAAGAGCTGGACAGGGCGGACAAGAGACCCAGTACTTC. Translation: CASSRRAGQGGQETQYF.

The chain couples TRBV20-1 to TRBJ2-7; TRBD1 matches at 7 bases. V was clipped by 3 bases and J by 1 base; unmatched bases: 6. Germline V gene lookup returns CDR1 DFQATT and CDR2 SNEGSKA (reference sequence). This CDR3 spans 14 amino acids. The CDR3: CSASREDRSYEQYF. Here the CDR3 DNA reads TGCAGTGCTAGTAGAGAGGACAGGTCCTACGAGCAGTACTTC.

CDR3 DNA sequence: TGTGCCAGCAGCCACCCGAACCTAAGAGAAAGCTATGGCTACACCTTC. It encodes CASSHPNLRESYGYTF. The gene calls are TRBV7-2 and TRBJ1-2; D is uncertain. The CDR3 runs 16 residues. In germline, CDR1 is SGHTA, CDR2 FQGNSA. V was pared by 5 bases and J by 4 bases, with 20 bases between.

This clone was seen only once. The gene calls are TRBV5-1 and TRBJ1-1; TRBD1 might be the D (5 bases). Germline values: CDR1 SGHRS, CDR2 YFSETQ. V gave up 1 base and J gave up 4 bases, with 14 bases separating them. The CDR3 extends over 15 amino acids. CDR3 DNA: TGCGCCAGCAGCTTGAAGGGCCCGGGGGGCACTGAAGCTTTCTTT. Protein sequence: CASSLKGPGGTEAFF.

CDR3 DNA sequence: TGTGCCAGCAGCAAAGGACAGGGACCGAACACCGGGGAGCTGTTTTTT. This translates into CASSKGQGPNTGELFF. The chain is built from TRBV5-4 and TRBJ2-2, with TRBD1 matching over 8 bases. Germline V CDR1 and CDR2: SGHNT, YYREEE (reference sequence). This CDR3 comprises 16 residues. V dropped 4 bases and J dropped 0; count of bases not matched to a gene: 5.

CDR3 loop: CASSQGGQASSRQYF. For the CDR3, the DNA is TGTGCCAGCAGCCAAGGGGGACAGGCGTCTAGTAGGCAGTATTTT. This chain links TRBV3-1 (or the pseudogene TRBV3-2) with TRBJ2-3; 8 bases are shared with TRBD1. The ends lost 1 base at V and 11 bases at J; junction bases unmatched: 11. This CDR3 spans 15 amino acids. Germline CDR1 LGHDT, CDR2 YNNKEL (reference sequence).

This rearrangement joins TRBV7-2 to TRBJ2-6, with 12 bases fitting TRBD1. V lost 1 base, J lost 1 base, and 2 bases stayed unmatched. The CDR3 contains 18 residues. Per the germline V gene, CDR1 is SGHTA and CDR2 is FQGNSA. As DNA, the CDR3 is TGTGCCAGCAGCTTAGGGGGACAGGGGGCATCTGGGGCCAACGTCCTGACTTTC. Translating it yields CASSLGGQGASGANVLTF.